Listed below are T cell receptor beta chains from one sample, sequenced in a study of cytomegalovirus exposure and HLA in healthy donors. The assay was immunoSEQ multiplex PCR, and TCRdb's table has in-frame clones only and misses some. The sample contains 100,000 to 120,000 clones, approximately 80% of which appear only once. The sequenced material came from PBMCs. These receptors were collected from an older woman in good health and CMV-seropositive. Each CDR3 is given with its conserved first and last residue. D genes are given only for firm matches. For some rows the clone size is stated as once, few or many, or as a class when expanded; others skip it.

TRBV6-5	-	TRBJ2-7	-	TGTGCCAGCAGTTACCAATCAATGGTAGCCTACGAGCAGTACTTC	CASSYQSMVAYEQYF
TRBV30	TRBD1	TRBJ2-7	-	TGTGCCTGGGTGGGACAGGGGAACACCTACGAGCAGTACTTC	CAWVGQGNTYEQYF
TRBV10-3	TRBD1	TRBJ2-7	-	TGTGCCATCAGTGAAGGGACAGGGATGTACGAGCAGTACTTC	CAISEGTGMYEQYF
TRBV18	-	TRBJ1-2	-	TGTGCCAGCTCACCACCGTCTAGATCAGTAGACTATGGCTACACCTTC	CASSPPSRSVDYGYTF
TRBV19	-	TRBJ1-2	-	TGTGCCAGTAGTATAGATCTGGGCAGCAACTATGGCTACACCTTC	CASSIDLGSNYGYTF
TRBV7-9	-	TRBJ1-3	many	TGTGCCAGCAGCTTAGCAGGGGATGGAAACACCATATATTTT	CASSLAGDGNTIYF
TRBV7-2	TRBD1	TRBJ2-1	few	TGTGCCAGCAGCTTAGATTGGGCAAGGGACAGCTACAATGAGCAGTTCTTC	CASSLDWARDSYNEQFF
TRBV13	TRBD1	TRBJ2-7	-	TGTGCCAGCAGCAGACAGGGGGGGGCCTACGAGCAGTACTTC	CASSRQGGAYEQYF
TRBV27	TRBD2	TRBJ2-5	-	TGTGCCAGCAGCACCACTAGCGGGAGACGAGAGACCCAGTACTTC	CASSTTSGRRETQYF
TRBV19	-	TRBJ1-5	-	TGTGCCAGTAGTTGGGCCCCAACGGGCAATCAGCCCCAGCATTTT	CASSWAPTGNQPQHF
TRBV6-6	TRBD1	TRBJ1-2	-	TGTGCCAGCAGGTATAGGACAGGCGAGAACTATGGCTACACCTTC	CASRYRTGENYGYTF
TRBV6-4	-	TRBJ2-2	-	TGTGCCAGCAGTGACAGCGAAAACACCGGGGAGCTGTTTTTT	CASSDSENTGELFF
TRBV6-1	-	TRBJ1-3	few	TGTGCCACCCGCGGGGGGGATGGGGGAAACACCATATATTTT	CATRGGDGGNTIYF
TRBV5-1	-	TRBJ1-1	-	TGCGCCAGCAGCCCTGGGGGGGGATTGGACACTGAAGCTTTCTTT	CASSPGGGLDTEAFF
TRBV29-1	-	TRBJ1-4	-	TGCAGCGTTGAGGAAGGGGCTCTCGAAAAACTGTTTTTT	CSVEEGALEKLFF
TRBV7-6	TRBD2	TRBJ2-3	-	TGTGCCAGCAGCCTACGGACTAGCGGGGATACGCAGTATTTT	CASSLRTSGDTQYF
TRBV19	-	TRBJ2-3	-	TGTGCCAGTAGTGGGTCCGTGAGGTTCACAGATACGCAGTATTTT	CASSGSVRFTDTQYF
TRBV6-6	TRBD2	TRBJ2-7	-	TGTGCCAGCAGTCCCGGGACTACCATTCCTCCCGAGCAGTACTTC	CASSPGTTIPPEQYF
TRBV9	TRBD2	TRBJ2-1	-	TGTGCCAGCAGCCCCTATAGCGGGAGAGGTAGGAATGAGCAGTTCTTC	CASSPYSGRGRNEQFF
TRBV2	-	TRBJ1-3	few	TGTGCCAGCGGAACACGGGACACCATATATTTT	CASGTRDTIYF
TRBV18	-	TRBJ1-1	-	TGTGCCAGCTCACCACCCGACTTGAACACTGAAGCTTTCTTT	CASSPPDLNTEAFF
TRBV6-5	TRBD2	TRBJ2-1	-	TGTGCCAGCAGTTACGGGACTAGCGGGAGGGATGAGCAGTTCTTC	CASSYGTSGRDEQFF
TRBV29-1	-	TRBJ2-7	-	TGCAGCGTTGTAGGCGGACAGAGCTACGAGCAGTACTTC	CSVVGGQSYEQYF
TRBV7-9	-	TRBJ2-3	-	TGTTCCAGCAGCTTGGAAATACAGACGCAGTATTTT	CSSSLEIQTQYF
TRBV11-2	TRBD2	TRBJ2-1	-	TGTGCCAGCACCGGCCCCAACAGGTTTACGCGGACTAGCGGGAGTGAGCAGTTCTTC	CASTGPNRFTRTSGSEQFF
TRBV11-2	TRBD1	TRBJ1-5	-	TGTGCCAGCAGCTCGCTGACAGGGCGCAATCAGCCCCAGCATTTT	CASSSLTGRNQPQHF
TRBV5-6	-	TRBJ1-3	few	TGTGCCAGCAGCTTGTCCCACAGGGTCCACACCATATATTTT	CASSLSHRVHTIYF
TRBV15	TRBD2	TRBJ2-7	-	TGTGCCACCAGCAGAGATGGTTGGACTAGCGGGAGCCACGAGCAGTACTTC	CATSRDGWTSGSHEQYF
TRBV19	TRBD2	TRBJ2-1	-	TGTGCCAGTAGTAAACTAGCGTACAATGAGCAGTTCTTC	CASSKLAYNEQFF
TRBV19	-	TRBJ2-7	-	TGTGCCAGTAGTATAGAGGGACTGGCTTCCTACGAGCAGTACTTC	CASSIEGLASYEQYF
TRBV18	TRBD1	TRBJ2-7	-	TGTGCCAGCTCCCCCCCGACAGGGGCCTACGAGCAGTACTTC	CASSPPTGAYEQYF
TRBV10-3	-	TRBJ2-7	-	TGTGCCATCAGTTTAAGCGGAGGTAATGGGTACGAGCAGTACTTC	CAISLSGGNGYEQYF
TRBV6-1	-	TRBJ1-1	-	TGTGCCAGCAGGAAAGGGGTGAACACTGAAGCTTTCTTT	CASRKGVNTEAFF
TRBV5-1	-	TRBJ1-1	-	TGCGCCAGCAGCTTGGGGGCTGGGGAGGGAGAAGCTTTCTTT	CASSLGAGEGEAFF
TRBV11-3	TRBD1	TRBJ2-1	-	TGTGCCAGCAGCTCCGGACAGGGGAGCTCCTACAATGAGCAGTTCTTC	CASSSGQGSSYNEQFF
TRBV28	-	TRBJ2-5	-	TGTGCCAGCAACGCGCACTCCCAAGAGACCCAGTACTTC	CASNAHSQETQYF
TRBV5-1	TRBD2	TRBJ2-1	-	TGCGCCAGCAGCTTTAGCGGGAACATCAGGAATGAGCAGTTCTTC	CASSFSGNIRNEQFF
TRBV7-6	-	TRBJ1-1	-	TGTGCCAGCAGCCGAACCCGGGACACTGAAGCTTTCTTT	CASSRTRDTEAFF
TRBV2	TRBD1	TRBJ1-1	-	TGTGCCAGCAGGGAGACAGGGCGGAACACTGAAGCTTTCTTT	CASRETGRNTEAFF
TRBV10-3	-	TRBJ1-1	few	TGTGCCATCATGGCCAACCGGGACACAAACGCAGCTTTCTTT	CAIMANRDTNAAFF
TRBV6-5	-	TRBJ2-3	-	TGTGCCAGCAGTTACCGCCAGCGGTCAGATACGCAGTATTTT	CASSYRQRSDTQYF
TRBV7-6	-	TRBJ2-2	few	TGTGCCAGCAGCTCTCTCCCGGTAAACACCGGGGAGCTGTTTTTT	CASSSLPVNTGELFF
TRBV28	TRBD1	TRBJ1-5	-	TGTGCCAGCAGTTTCGGCACAGGGGGCGGGGGTCAGCCCCAGCATTTT	CASSFGTGGGGQPQHF
TRBV28	TRBD1	TRBJ1-1	-	TGTGCCAGCAGTTTGCCCGGACAGGGGAAAGAAGCTTTCTTT	CASSLPGQGKEAFF
TRBV27	-	TRBJ2-1	-	TGTGCCAGCAGTATCGGCTACAATGAGCAGTTCTTC	CASSIGYNEQFF
TRBV7-9	-	TRBJ2-1	-	TGTGCCAGCAGCATGCCTCAGGGTAATCCCTACAATGAGCAGTTCTTC	CASSMPQGNPYNEQFF
TRBV28	TRBD1	TRBJ1-1	-	TGTGCCAGCAGTTCGACAGGGGATGAAGCTTTCTTT	CASSSTGDEAFF
TRBV25-1	TRBD1	TRBJ2-1	-	TGTGCCAGCAGTCCGGACAGGGCGAGGAATGAGCAGTTCTTC	CASSPDRARNEQFF
TRBV30	-	TRBJ2-7	-	TGTGCCTGGAACCGCCGGGACTGGGGTGGAGAGCAGTACTTC	CAWNRRDWGGEQYF
TRBV27	-	TRBJ1-1	-	TGTGCCAGCAGTTTCAGGGCAGGGGTGAACACTGAAGCTTTCTTT	CASSFRAGVNTEAFF
TRBV7-9	TRBD1	TRBJ1-2	few	TGTGCCAGCAGCTTCGTCACAGGGGGAACTAACTATGGCTACACCTTC	CASSFVTGGTNYGYTF
TRBV10-2	TRBD1	TRBJ2-1	-	TGCGCCAGCCATTGGGAGGGACAGGGGAACAATGAGCAGTTCTTC	CASHWEGQGNNEQFF
TRBV6-5	-	TRBJ1-2	-	TGTGCCAGCAGCCCTGGACAGTCCTATGGCTACACCTTC	CASSPGQSYGYTF
TRBV28	-	TRBJ1-4	-	TGTGCCAGCAGTTCCACCCGGGGTGAAAAACTGTTTTTT	CASSSTRGEKLFF
TRBV15	TRBD1	TRBJ2-1	once	TGTGCCACCAGTAAGATTGGGCAGCAGAGAGGGACAGGGGCCTACAATGAGCAGTTCTTC	CATSKIGQQRGTGAYNEQFF